This TCR beta chain was retrieved from a study of shared T cell receptors in the human thymus. Sequenced by immunoSEQ multiplex PCR; TCRdb stores in-frame clones only, minus some. The table includes about 660,000 clones, approximately 87% detected once. Germline V lookup: CDR1 SGDLS, CDR2 YYNGEE. Trimming stripped 3 bases from V and 1 base from J, with 7 bases between. The CDR3 is 13 residues long. These sequences were also reported in another study, on human thymus T cells. That paper states: The donors were infants in Finland with congenital heart defects, otherwise immunologically healthy. From resections taken during corrective heart surgery, the thymus tissue was obtained. Apparent skewing of V and J gene usage characterized both thymic and blood repertoires. Overlap was high between thymic repertoires from unrelated individuals, as reported in related research.

Sequencing input: thymocytes. The clonotype was recovered from a boy under two years old with a congenital heart defect. The rearrangement uses TRBV9 and TRBJ1-1; no reliable D call. The CDR3 DNA reads TGTGCCAGCAGCGCCGCCGGGAACACTGAAGCTTTCTTT. This translates into CASSAAGNTEAFF.